This T cell receptor beta chain was captured by sequencing in a study of radiation and T cells in renal cell carcinoma. This CDR3 has 14 amino acids. The germline V gene has CDR1 LNHDA and CDR2 SQIVND (reference sequence). V was cut by 5 bases and J by 7 bases, with 18 bases left in between. Documented time point: blood 4 weeks post-SBRT, at nephrectomy. Treatment in this sample: 15 Gy SBRT to primary tumor, nephrectomy 4 weeks later. The protocol was immunoSEQ multiplex PCR, while the TCRdb copy is restricted to in-frame clones and leaves out a portion. The sample holds roughly 160,000 clones, 88% seen once.

This rearrangement joins TRBV19 to TRBJ2-7; D remains unclear. The sample in question was blood, obtained from a patient whose treatment included radiotherapy and nephrectomy. The receptor's source is a woman aged 45-65 years with renal cell carcinoma. CDR3 in DNA: TGTGCCAGTAGTCGGCAGGCCGGTTTAAGGGAGCAGTACTTC. This gives the protein CASSRQAGLREQYF.